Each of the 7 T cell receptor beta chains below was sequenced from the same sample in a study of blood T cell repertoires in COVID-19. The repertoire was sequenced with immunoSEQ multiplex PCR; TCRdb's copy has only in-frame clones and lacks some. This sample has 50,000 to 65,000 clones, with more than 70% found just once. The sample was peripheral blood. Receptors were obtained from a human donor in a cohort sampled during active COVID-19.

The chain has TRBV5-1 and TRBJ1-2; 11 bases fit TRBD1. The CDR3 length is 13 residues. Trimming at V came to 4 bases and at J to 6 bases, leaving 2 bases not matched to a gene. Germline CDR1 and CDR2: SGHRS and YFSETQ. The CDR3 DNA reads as TGCGCCAGCAGCCAGGACAGGGGGCATGGCTACACCTTC. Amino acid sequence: CASSQDRGHGYTF.

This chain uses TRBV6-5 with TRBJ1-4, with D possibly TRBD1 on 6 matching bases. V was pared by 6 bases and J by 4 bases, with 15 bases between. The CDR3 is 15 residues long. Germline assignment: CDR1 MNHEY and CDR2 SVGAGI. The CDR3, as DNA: TGTGCCAGCAGGGCGCCAGGGGTGGTTAATGAAAAACTGTTTTTT. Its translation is CASRAPGVVNEKLFF.

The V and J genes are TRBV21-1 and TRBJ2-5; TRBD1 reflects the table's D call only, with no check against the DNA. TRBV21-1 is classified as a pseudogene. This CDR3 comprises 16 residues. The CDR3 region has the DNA TGTGCCAGCAGCAAAGAACTTGGCAGGGGACAAGAGACCCAGTACTTC. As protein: CASSKELGRGQETQYF.

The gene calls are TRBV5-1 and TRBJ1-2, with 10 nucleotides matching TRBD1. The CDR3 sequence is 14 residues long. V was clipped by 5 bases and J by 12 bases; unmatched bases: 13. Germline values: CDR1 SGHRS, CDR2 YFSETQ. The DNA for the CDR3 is TGCGCCAGCAGACCGGACAGGGGGGGGCAGGGCCACACCTTC. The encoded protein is CASRPDRGGQGHTF.

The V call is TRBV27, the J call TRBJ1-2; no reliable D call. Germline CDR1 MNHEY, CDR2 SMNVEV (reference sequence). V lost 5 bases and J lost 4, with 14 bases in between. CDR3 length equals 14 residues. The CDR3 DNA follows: TGTGCCAGCAGTCCCTACTCCCTTAGCTATGGCTACACCTTC. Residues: CASSPYSLSYGYTF.

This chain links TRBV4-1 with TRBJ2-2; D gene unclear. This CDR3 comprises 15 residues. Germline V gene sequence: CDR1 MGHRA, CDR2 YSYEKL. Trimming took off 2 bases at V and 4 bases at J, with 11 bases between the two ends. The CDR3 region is CASSQNTEVTGELFF. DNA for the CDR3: TGCGCCAGCAGCCAAAATACAGAAGTCACCGGGGAGCTGTTTTTT.

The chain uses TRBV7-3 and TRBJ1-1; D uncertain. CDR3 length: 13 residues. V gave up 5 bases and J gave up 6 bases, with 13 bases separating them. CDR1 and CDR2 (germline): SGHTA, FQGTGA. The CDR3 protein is CASSRVEKAEAFF. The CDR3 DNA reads TGTGCCAGCAGCCGAGTCGAGAAAGCTGAAGCTTTCTTT.